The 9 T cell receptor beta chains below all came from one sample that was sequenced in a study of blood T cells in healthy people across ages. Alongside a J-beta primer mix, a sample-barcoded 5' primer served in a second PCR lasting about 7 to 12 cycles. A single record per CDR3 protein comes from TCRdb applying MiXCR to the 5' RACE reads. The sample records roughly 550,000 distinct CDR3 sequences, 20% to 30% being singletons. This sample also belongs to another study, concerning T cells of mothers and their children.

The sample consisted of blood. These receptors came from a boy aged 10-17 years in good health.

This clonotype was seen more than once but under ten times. CDR3 in amino acids: CASNPGANQPQHF. Here the CDR3 DNA reads TGTGCCAGCAATCCGGGGGCGAATCAGCCCCAGCATTTT. The chain employs TRBV2 and TRBJ1-5; tentatively, D is TRBD1 (6 bases). The CDR3 sequence is 13 residues long. CDR1 is SNHLY and CDR2 is FYNNEI in the germline V gene. Trimming removed 7 bases at V and 4 bases at J, with 11 bases between.

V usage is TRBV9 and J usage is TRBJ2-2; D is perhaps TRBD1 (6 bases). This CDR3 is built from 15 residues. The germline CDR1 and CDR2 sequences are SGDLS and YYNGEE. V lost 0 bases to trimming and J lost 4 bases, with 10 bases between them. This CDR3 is CASSVDRAGTGELFF. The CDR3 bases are TGTGCCAGCAGCGTAGACAGGGCGGGCACCGGGGAGCTGTTTTTT.

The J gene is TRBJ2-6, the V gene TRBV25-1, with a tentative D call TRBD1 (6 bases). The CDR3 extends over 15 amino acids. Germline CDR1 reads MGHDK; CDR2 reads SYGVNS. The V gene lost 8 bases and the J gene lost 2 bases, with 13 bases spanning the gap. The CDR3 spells CASSYGGPGANVLTF. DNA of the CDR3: TGTGCCAGCTCTTATGGGGGCCCTGGGGCCAACGTCCTGACTTTC.

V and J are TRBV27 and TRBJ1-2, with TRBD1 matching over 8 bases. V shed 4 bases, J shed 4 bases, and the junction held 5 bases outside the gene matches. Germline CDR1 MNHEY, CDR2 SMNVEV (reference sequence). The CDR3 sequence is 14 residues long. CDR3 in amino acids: CASSSAGGGYGYTF. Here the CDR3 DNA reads TGTGCCAGCAGTTCAGCAGGGGGCGGCTATGGCTACACCTTC.

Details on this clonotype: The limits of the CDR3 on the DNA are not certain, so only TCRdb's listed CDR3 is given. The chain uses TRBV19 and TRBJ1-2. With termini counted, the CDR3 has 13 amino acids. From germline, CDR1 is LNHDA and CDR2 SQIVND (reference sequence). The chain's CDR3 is CASTSGTNYGYTF.

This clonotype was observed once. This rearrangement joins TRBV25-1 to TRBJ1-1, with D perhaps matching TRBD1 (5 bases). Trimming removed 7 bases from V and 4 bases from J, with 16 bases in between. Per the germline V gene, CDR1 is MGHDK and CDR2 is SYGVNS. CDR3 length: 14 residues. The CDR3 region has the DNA TGTGCCAGCACCCCAGCGGGACTGGGCACTGAAGCTTTCTTT. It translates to CASTPAGLGTEAFF.

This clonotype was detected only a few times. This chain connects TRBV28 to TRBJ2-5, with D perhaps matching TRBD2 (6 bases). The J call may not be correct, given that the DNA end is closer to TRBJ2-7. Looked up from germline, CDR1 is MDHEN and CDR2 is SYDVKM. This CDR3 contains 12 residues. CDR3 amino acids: CASNPPGGEQYF. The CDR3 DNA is TGTGCCAGCAATCCCCCCGGGGGCGAGCAGTACTTC.

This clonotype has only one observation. Here the CDR3 DNA reads TGTGCCAGCTCGCTGACAGGCCCGGGGGAAGGCACTGAAGCTTTCTTT. Amino acid sequence: CASSLTGPGEGTEAFF. V is TRBV18 and J is TRBJ1-1; possible D gene TRBD1, 6 bases. CDR1 and CDR2 from the germline V gene are KGHSH and LQKENI. Trimming pared 6 bases from V and 4 bases from J, leaving 21 bases between. This CDR3 has 16 amino acids.

The CDR3 DNA follows: TGTGCCAGCAGCGTAAGTTTAGCGGGGGGCCCCACAGATACGCAGTATTTT. Its translation: CASSVSLAGGPTDTQYF. The chain links TRBV9 to TRBJ2-3; 10 nucleotides line up with TRBD2. This CDR3 comprises 17 residues. Germline V gene sequence: CDR1 SGDLS, CDR2 YYNGEE. The junction had 7 bases not matched to a gene; V was cut back by 1 base and J by 2 bases.